The rows below give T cell receptor beta chains drawn from one sample of a study of tissue T cells after allogeneic stem cell transplantation. The table came from immunoSEQ multiplex PCR; TCRdb's copy has only in-frame clones and leaves some out. Of under 5,000 clones in the sample, around 66% were seen once. Specimen: left colon tissue, collected at autopsy. Every receptor here comes from a male donor older than 55 with lung cancer. Both conserved end residues are part of each CDR3. A D gene is named only where the DNA matches it firmly. A clone size is listed for some rows: how often the clone was seen (once, few, many), or a class if it is expanded.

v_gene	abundance	d_gene	j_gene	CDR3aa	CDR3nt
TRBV4-3	NA	NA	TRBJ1-1	CASSQDSFNTEAFF	TGCGCCAGCAGCCAGGACAGTTTTAACACTGAAGCTTTCTTT
TRBV5-1	few	TRBD1	TRBJ2-7	CASSLAVGTGTYEQYF	TGCGCCAGCAGCTTGGCTGTAGGGACAGGGACCTACGAGCAGTACTTC
TRBV27	few	NA	TRBJ2-3	CASSSGTFTDTQYF	TGTGCCAGCAGCTCCGGGACCTTCACAGATACGCAGTATTTT
TRBV5-1	NA	TRBD1	TRBJ2-3	CASSRTGPTDTQYF	TGCGCCAGCAGTCGGACAGGACCCACAGATACGCAGTATTTT
TRBV11-2	few	TRBD1	TRBJ2-1	CASSNGQGRENEQFF	TGTGCCAGCAGTAACGGACAGGGAAGAGAGAATGAGCAGTTCTTC
TRBV9	few	NA	TRBJ2-7	CASSVGGISYEQYF	TGTGCCAGCAGCGTAGGAGGGATATCCTACGAGCAGTACTTC
TRBV25-1	NA	NA	TRBJ1-6	CASSEYGSLTLHF	TGTGCCAGCAGTGAATATGGGTCATTAACCCTCCACTTT
TRBV25-1	few	TRBD2	TRBJ2-1	CASSESGGRYNEQFF	TGTGCCAGCAGTGAATCGGGGGGGAGATACAATGAGCAGTTCTTC
TRBV7-9	NA	NA	TRBJ2-5	CASSLDGVPQETQYF	TGTGCCAGCAGCTTAGATGGGGTTCCCCAAGAGACCCAGTACTTC
TRBV2	few	TRBD2	TRBJ2-1	CASRRTSGIYNEQFF	TGTGCCAGCAGGAGGACTAGCGGGATCTACAATGAGCAGTTCTTC
TRBV2	NA	NA	TRBJ1-4	CASSDRGAGEKLFF	TGTGCCAGCAGTGATAGGGGGGCGGGTGAAAAACTGTTTTTT
TRBV4-3	NA	TRBD2	TRBJ2-1	CASSQGLAGDPYNEQFF	TGCGCCAGCAGCCAGGGACTAGCGGGAGACCCCTACAATGAGCAGTTCTTC
TRBV7-9	once	NA	TRBJ1-1	CASSLQLNTEAFF	TGTGCCAGCAGCTTACAGCTTAACACTGAAGCTTTCTTT
TRBV7-2	few	NA	TRBJ2-3	CASSLGALSDTQYF	TGTGCCAGCAGCTTAGGGGCCTTATCAGATACGCAGTATTTT
TRBV27	NA	NA	TRBJ1-1	CASSLGPRTEAFF	TGTGCCAGCAGTTTGGGCCCGAGGACTGAAGCTTTCTTT
TRBV4-3	few	NA	TRBJ2-5	CASSQDLLRVETQYF	TGCGCCAGCAGCCAAGACTTATTGCGGGTAGAGACCCAGTACTTC
TRBV7-9	NA	TRBD2	TRBJ2-7	CASSPTSGRPSSYEQYF	TGTGCCAGCAGCCCGACTAGCGGGAGACCATCCTCCTACGAGCAGTACTTC